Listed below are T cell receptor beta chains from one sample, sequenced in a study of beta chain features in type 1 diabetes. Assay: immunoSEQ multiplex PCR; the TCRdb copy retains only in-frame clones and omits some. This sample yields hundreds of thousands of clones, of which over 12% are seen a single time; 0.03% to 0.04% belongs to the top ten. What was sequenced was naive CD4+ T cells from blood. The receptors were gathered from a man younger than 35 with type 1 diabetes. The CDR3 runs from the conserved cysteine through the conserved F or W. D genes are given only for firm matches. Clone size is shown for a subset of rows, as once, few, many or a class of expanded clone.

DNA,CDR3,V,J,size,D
TGTGCTAGTGGTTTGGTACCAAGGCGAACAGCAGGATCTGGGGCCAACGTCCTGACTTTC,CASGLVPRRTAGSGANVLTF,TRBV12-5,TRBJ2-6,NA,NA
TGTGCCAGCAGCCCTCAGGGGATTAACACTGAAGCTTTCTTT,CASSPQGINTEAFF,TRBV7-9,TRBJ1-1,few,NA
TGTGCCAGCAGCTTGTACGGTTCCCAGAACGTCCTGACTTTC,CASSLYGSQNVLTF,TRBV5-8,TRBJ2-6,NA,NA
TGTGCCAGCAGCTTAGGTTCGGACGAGCAGTACTTC,CASSLGSDEQYF,TRBV7-6,TRBJ2-7,NA,NA
TGTGCCTGGAGTGGTCTAGCGGGAGGGTCGCAGTATTTT,CAWSGLAGGSQYF,TRBV30,TRBJ2-3,few,TRBD2
TGCAGCGCCAAGGGGCAGGGGATTTGGGAGACCCAGTACTTC,CSAKGQGIWETQYF,TRBV29-1,TRBJ2-5,few,NA
TGTGCCAGCAGATCAGTATCGGATACGCAGTATTTT,CASRSVSDTQYF,TRBV28,TRBJ2-3,few,NA
TGTGCCTGGAGTTCTACTCGTAGCGGGGTCGGCGGTGTGCAGTTCTTC,CAWSSTRSGVGGVQFF,TRBV30,TRBJ2-1,NA,TRBD2
TGTGCCAGCAGCTTTTATGCAGGGAGCACAGATACGCAGTATTTT,CASSFYAGSTDTQYF,TRBV7-2,TRBJ2-3,NA,NA
TGCAGTGCTAGAGATACCGGGGAGCTGTTTTTT,CSARDTGELFF,TRBV20-1,TRBJ2-2,few,NA
TGTGCCAGCAGCCAAAATCAGGGACGGACGACCTGGTACTTC,CASSQNQGRTTWYF,TRBV7-9,TRBJ2-7,NA,NA
TGCAGCGTTGAGGACCGCCATAAAGGCTACACCTTC,CSVEDRHKGYTF,TRBV29-1,TRBJ1-2,few,NA
TGTGCCAGCAGCTTAAGACGCGGCCCCGAGCAGTACTTC,CASSLRRGPEQYF,TRBV7-2,TRBJ2-7,few,NA
TGTGCCAGCTCACGACCGGGACCCGGGACAGGGTGGTACAATGAGCAGTTCTTC,CASSRPGPGTGWYNEQFF,TRBV18,TRBJ2-1,few,TRBD1
TGTGCCTGGAGTGCCAGGGACAGGGGCTATGGCTACACCTTC,CAWSARDRGYGYTF,TRBV30,TRBJ1-2,NA,TRBD1
TGCAGTGCTAGAGGAAGACCCGAGCAGTTCTTC,CSARGRPEQFF,TRBV20-1,TRBJ2-1,few,NA
TGTGCCAGCAGCCACTTAGTCTTCTCCGGGGAGCTGTTTTTT,CASSHLVFSGELFF,TRBV9,TRBJ2-2,NA,NA
TGTGCCTGGAGTGTGGTGGGGGACCAGCCCCAGCATTTT,CAWSVVGDQPQHF,TRBV30,TRBJ1-5,few,NA
TGTGCCAGCAGCGTAGGACGAGGGGAGCAGTACTTC,CASSVGRGEQYF,TRBV9,TRBJ2-7,few,NA
TGTGCCAGCAGTGTCCTAGGGACCTCAGGGGACTATGGCTACACCTTC,CASSVLGTSGDYGYTF,TRBV25-1,TRBJ1-2,few,NA
TGTGCCAGCAGCGCGCAGGGGAATGAAAAACTGTTTTTT,CASSAQGNEKLFF,TRBV9,TRBJ1-4,few,NA
TGTGCCAGCAGGGTTGGCTCTGGGGCCAACGTCCTGACTTTC,CASRVGSGANVLTF,TRBV7-2,TRBJ2-6,few,NA
TGCGCCAGCAGCTTGACAGGGAGCACTGAAGCTTTCTTT,CASSLTGSTEAFF,TRBV5-1,TRBJ1-1,NA,NA
TGTGCCAGCTCACCATCGGGCTATAGCAATCAGCCCCAGCATTTT,CASSPSGYSNQPQHF,TRBV18,TRBJ1-5,few,NA
TGTGCCAGCAGTTACCGGAGCACAGATACGCAGTATTTT,CASSYRSTDTQYF,TRBV6-6,TRBJ2-3,NA,NA
TGTGCCAGCGGCCCCGCCGGAGGGACCTATGGCTACACCTTC,CASGPAGGTYGYTF,TRBV7-6,TRBJ1-2,NA,NA
TGTGCCTGGAGTAGTATTGGAAACACCATATATTTT,CAWSSIGNTIYF,TRBV30,TRBJ1-3,few,NA
TGTGCCAGCAGCTTGAGGACTAGCGGCAATGAGCAGTTCTTC,CASSLRTSGNEQFF,TRBV5-4,TRBJ2-1,few,TRBD2
TGTGCCAGCAGCGCCACAGGGGGCGTTTCGGCTTTCTTT,CASSATGGVSAFF,TRBV9,TRBJ1-1,NA,TRBD1
TGTGCCAGCTCACCGACCGAGGGACAAATCACTGAAGCTTTCTTT,CASSPTEGQITEAFF,TRBV18,TRBJ1-1,NA,NA
TGTGCCATCAGTGCCGGCAGAAACACCGGGGAGCTGTTTTTT,CAISAGRNTGELFF,TRBV10-3,TRBJ2-2,NA,NA